A single sample gave rise to the 21 T cell receptor beta chains below, sequenced in a study of shared clonotypes between healthy human individuals. Measured with immunoSEQ multiplex PCR; TCRdb has only the in-frame clones, and not every one. Of roughly 1 million clones in the sample, 75% to 80% were seen once. The material sequenced was memory CD4+ T cells from PBMCs. Subset meaning: CD45RA-negative fraction. All receptors come from a man aged 18-30 years in good health. Some clones in this sample may be carry-over from other donors' samples.

Turning to this clone: A much larger clone differs by one base, so this may be a read error. The J gene is TRBJ2-3, the V gene TRBV2; 7 bases line up with TRBD2. CDR1 and CDR2 (germline): SNHLY, FYNNEI. The length of the CDR3 is 13 residues. J was trimmed by 1 base and V by 6 bases; bases with no gene match: 1. The CDR3 DNA is TGTGCCAGCAGGGCGGGGGGCACAGATACGCAGTATTTT. Translating gives CASRAGGTDTQYF.

This chain connects TRBV6-6 to TRBJ2-3; D gene ambiguous. Between the trimmed V and J ends, which lost 6 bases and 2 bases, there was a span of 15 bases. Germline CDR1 MNHNY, CDR2 SVGAGI (reference sequence). The CDR3 runs to 15 residues. The DNA for the CDR3 is TGTGCCAGCAGACCCCGGGCGTGGAACACAGATACGCAGTATTTT. Its protein is CASRPRAWNTDTQYF.

This chain connects TRBV28 to TRBJ1-5; D is unresolved. The V end was cut by 3 bases, the J end by 7 bases, with 13 bases between. The CDR3 sequence is 14 residues long. Germline CDR1 is MDHEN and CDR2 is SYDVKM. CDR3 amino acids: CASSFDPGVQPQHF. The CDR3 nucleotides are TGTGCCAGCAGTTTCGATCCGGGTGTCCAGCCCCAGCATTTT.

This chain links TRBV28 with TRBJ2-2; D is uncertain. The CDR3 runs to 15 residues. V shed 2 bases and J shed 6 bases, with 13 bases lying between them. Looked up from germline, CDR1 is MDHEN and CDR2 is SYDVKM. CDR3: CASSLGLTRPGELFF. The CDR3 DNA sequence: TGTGCCAGCAGTTTAGGCCTCACAAGACCCGGGGAGCTGTTTTTT.

The V call is TRBV19, the J call TRBJ2-4; TRBD2 agrees at 10 bases. This CDR3 has 17 amino acids. The J segment lost 0 bases and the V segment lost 5 bases, leaving 7 bases of the junction unmatched. Germline V CDR1 and CDR2: LNHDA, SQIVND (reference sequence). The CDR3 coding sequence is TGTGCCAGTAGTCCTAACCTAGCGGGAGAAGCCAAAAACATTCAGTACTTC. Protein product: CASSPNLAGEAKNIQYF. Using reference TRBV19 and TRBJ2-4 for the parts outside the CDR3, the full variable domain is DGGITQSPKYLFRKEGQNVTLSCEQNLNHDAMYWYRQDPGQGLRLIYYSQIVNDFQKGDIAEGYSVSREKKESFPLTVTSAQKNPTAFYLCASSPNLAGEAKNIQYFGAGTRLSVL.

This chain connects TRBV28 to TRBJ1-6; D unclear. Germline V gene lookup returns CDR1 MDHEN and CDR2 SYDVKM. V lost 6 bases, J lost 9 bases, and 21 bases lay in between. This CDR3 region has 16 residues. The CDR3 sequence: CASSRSDTPRGSPLHF. The CDR3 DNA reads TGTGCCAGCAGCCGCTCCGACACCCCTCGGGGTTCACCCCTCCACTTT. Variable domain in full (rest from reference TRBV28 and TRBJ1-6): DVKVTQSSRYLVKRTGEKVFLECVQDMDHENMFWYRQDPGLGLRLIYFSYDVKMKEKGDIPEGYSVSREKKERFSLILESASTNQTSMYLCASSRSDTPRGSPLHFGNGTRLTVT.

The chain is built from TRBV28 and TRBJ2-1; TRBD2 aligns across 14 bases. CDR3 size: 15 residues. V was pared by 6 bases and J by 10 bases, with 8 bases of the junction left unmatched. The germline V gene encodes CDR1 MDHEN and CDR2 SYDVKM. The CDR3 bases are TGTGCCAGCAGCACCCCGGGACTAGCGGGAGTCGAGCAGTTCTTC. Translating it yields CASSTPGLAGVEQFF.

This chain uses TRBV2 with TRBJ1-1; weak D call: TRBD1 (6 bases). The CDR3 spans 16 residues. Germline CDR1 and CDR2: SNHLY and FYNNEI. The V end lost 6 bases, the J end lost 8 bases, and 25 bases lay between the germline ends. The CDR3 here is CASSQGMVWDTGEAFF. The DNA for the CDR3 is TGTGCCAGCAGCCAGGGGATGGTTTGGGACACGGGAGAAGCTTTCTTT.

The V call is TRBV6-5, the J call TRBJ2-7; D remains unclear. The CDR3 totals 15 residues. With 5 bases removed from V and 0 bases from J, the gap between germline ends came to 14 bases. The V gene's germline CDR1 is MNHEY and CDR2 SVGAGI. CDR3 in amino acids: CASSRNTESSYEQYF. In DNA, the CDR3 is TGTGCCAGCAGTCGCAACACGGAAAGCTCCTACGAGCAGTACTTC.

This chain connects TRBV30 to TRBJ2-5, with D tentatively TRBD2 (5 bases). The CDR3 extends over 15 amino acids. CDR1 is GTSNPN and CDR2 is SVGIG in the germline V gene (reference sequence). V lost 0 bases and J 3 bases, leaving 14 bases between the germline ends. The CDR3 region is CAWSVLRTLKETQYF. The DNA for the CDR3 is TGTGCCTGGAGTGTACTAAGGACTTTAAAAGAGACCCAGTACTTC. The full variable domain, its missing parts supplied by reference TRBV30 and TRBJ2-5, is SQTIHQWPATLVQPVGSPLSLECTVEGTSNPNLYWYRQAAGRGLQLLFYSVGIGQISSEVPQNLSASRPQDRQFILSSKKLLLSDSGFYLCAWSVLRTLKETQYFGPGTRLLVL.

This clone came up a few times. V and J are TRBV5-1 and TRBJ2-1; 8 bases agree with TRBD2. This CDR3 region has 15 residues. Looked up from germline, CDR1 is SGHRS and CDR2 is YFSETQ. V was pared by 0 bases and J by 8 bases, with 7 bases of the junction left unmatched. CDR3 protein: CASSLGGSGIHEQFF. The CDR3 region has the DNA TGCGCCAGCAGCTTGGGAGGTAGCGGGATCCATGAGCAGTTCTTC.

Comments on this clone: This likely came from a read error, as a far larger clone is one base away. The chain employs TRBV7-8 and TRBJ2-7; no reliable D call. The CDR3 sequence is 15 residues long. V was pared by 6 bases and J by 2 bases, with 17 bases between. CDR1 is SGHVS, CDR2 FQNEAQ, per germline. CDR3 in amino acids: CASSFLRYPPYEQYF. The CDR3 DNA reads as TGTGCCAGCAGTTTCCTCCGCTACCCACCCTACGAGCAGTACTTC.

In its sample, this clone was seen a few times. V usage is TRBV5-1 and J usage is TRBJ1-4, with 8 nucleotides matching TRBD1. V gave up 4 bases and J gave up 4 bases; unmatched junction bases: 6. The CDR3 is 15 amino acids. Germline CDR1 is SGHRS and CDR2 is YFSETQ. The CDR3 bases are TGCGCCAGCAGCCCCGGTGACAGGGGTAATGAAAAACTGTTTTTT. The encoded protein is CASSPGDRGNEKLFF.

In its sample, this clone was seen a few times. The rearrangement uses TRBV30 and TRBJ1-4, with TRBD1 identical over 10 bases. Per the germline V gene, CDR1 is GTSNPN and CDR2 is SVGIG (reference sequence). J gave up 8 bases and V 1 base, and 4 bases lay outside the gene matches. This CDR3 has 14 amino acids. The DNA for the CDR3 is TGTGCCTGGAGTGCCGACAGGGGGCTCGAAAAACTGTTTTTT. Amino acid sequence: CAWSADRGLEKLFF.

The chain carries TRBV4-2 and TRBJ1-5, with a possible D match to TRBD1 (6 bases). The CDR3 loop spans 17 amino acids. CDR1 and CDR2 from the germline V gene are LGHNA and YNFKEQ. Trimming removed 1 base from V and 3 bases from J, with 16 bases in between. The CDR3 nucleotides are TGTGCCAGCAGCCAAGGGAGAGGCAGGGGAAACAATCAGCCCCAGCATTTT. Protein sequence: CASSQGRGRGNNQPQHF.

The gene calls are TRBV19 and TRBJ2-4; 12 nucleotides line up with TRBD2. This CDR3 comprises 17 residues. The V and J ends lost 8 bases and 4 bases, in that order; junction bases with no gene match: 12. In germline, CDR1 is LNHDA, CDR2 SQIVND (reference sequence). The CDR3 bases are TGTGCCAGTCAGACTAGCGGGAGCCACGGGGGGAAAAACATTCAGTACTTC. Amino acid sequence: CASQTSGSHGGKNIQYF.

The chain joins TRBV30 to TRBJ2-7; weak D call: TRBD2 (6 bases). Per the germline V gene, CDR1 is GTSNPN and CDR2 is SVGIG (reference sequence). This CDR3 region has 15 residues. V was cut by 0 bases and J by 3 bases, with 15 bases left in between. The CDR3 region is CAWSVGAGTVYEQYF. DNA of the CDR3: TGTGCCTGGAGTGTAGGTGCGGGAACAGTCTACGAGCAGTACTTC. The complete variable domain, with remaining parts taken from reference TRBV30 and TRBJ2-7, reads SQTIHQWPATLVQPVGSPLSLECTVEGTSNPNLYWYRQAAGRGLQLLFYSVGIGQISSEVPQNLSASRPQDRQFILSSKKLLLSDSGFYLCAWSVGAGTVYEQYFGPGTRLTVT.

The chain couples TRBV5-4 to TRBJ1-6, with D maybe TRBD1 (5 bases). Germline V CDR1 and CDR2: SGHNT, YYREEE (reference sequence). The CDR3 extends over 15 amino acids. Between the trimmed V and J ends, which lost 4 bases and 0 bases, there was a span of 8 bases. The CDR3 loop is CASSRGSSYNSPLHF. As DNA, the CDR3 is TGTGCCAGCAGCCGGGGGAGCTCCTATAATTCACCCCTCCACTTT.

V is TRBV4-3 and J is TRBJ2-7, with 9 bases lining up with TRBD2. CDR1 is LGHNA and CDR2 is YSLEER in the germline V gene. V dropped 4 bases and J dropped 3; count of bases not matched to a gene: 1. The CDR3 runs to 13 residues. In DNA form, the CDR3 reads TGCGCCAGCAGCCTTAGCGGGGGCTACGAGCAGTACTTC. Translated: CASSLSGGYEQYF.

This rearrangement joins TRBV6-6 to TRBJ2-1; TRBD2 matches 10 bases. This CDR3 region has 16 residues. Unmatched junction bases numbered 12, after V lost 6 bases and J lost 7 bases. The germline V gene has CDR1 MNHNY and CDR2 SVGAGI (reference sequence). CDR3 DNA sequence: TGTGCCAGCAGCGGTCCTGGGCTAGCGGGAGTAAATGAGCAGTTCTTC. Amino acid sequence: CASSGPGLAGVNEQFF.

This chain connects TRBV13 to TRBJ1-1, with 7 bases that match TRBD1. V trimming: 6 bases; J trimming: 8 bases; junction bases outside the gene matches: 12. The CDR3 spans 14 residues. Per the germline V gene, CDR1 is PRHDT and CDR2 is FYEKMQ (reference sequence). The CDR3 DNA reads as TGTGCCAGCAGAATCGACAGGGAGGGGCGCGAAGCTTTCTTT. Residues: CASRIDREGREAFF. The entire variable domain, with the rest obtained from reference TRBV13 and TRBJ1-1, is as follows: AAGVIQSPRHLIKEKRETATLKCYPIPRHDTVYWYQQGPGQDPQFLISFYEKMQSDKGSIPDRFSAQQFSDYHSELNMSSLELGDSALYFCASRIDREGREAFFGQGTRLTVV.